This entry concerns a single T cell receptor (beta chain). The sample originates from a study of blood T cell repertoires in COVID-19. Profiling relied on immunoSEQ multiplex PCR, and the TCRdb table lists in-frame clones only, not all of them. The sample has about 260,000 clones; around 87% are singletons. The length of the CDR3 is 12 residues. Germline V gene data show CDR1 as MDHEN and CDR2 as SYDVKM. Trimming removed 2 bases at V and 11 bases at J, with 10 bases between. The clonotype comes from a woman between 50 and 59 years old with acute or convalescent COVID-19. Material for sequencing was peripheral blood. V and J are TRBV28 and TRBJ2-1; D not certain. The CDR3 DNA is TGTGCCAGCAGTTTAAGGCGGCAGCAGCAGTTCTTC. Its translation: CASSLRRQQQFF.